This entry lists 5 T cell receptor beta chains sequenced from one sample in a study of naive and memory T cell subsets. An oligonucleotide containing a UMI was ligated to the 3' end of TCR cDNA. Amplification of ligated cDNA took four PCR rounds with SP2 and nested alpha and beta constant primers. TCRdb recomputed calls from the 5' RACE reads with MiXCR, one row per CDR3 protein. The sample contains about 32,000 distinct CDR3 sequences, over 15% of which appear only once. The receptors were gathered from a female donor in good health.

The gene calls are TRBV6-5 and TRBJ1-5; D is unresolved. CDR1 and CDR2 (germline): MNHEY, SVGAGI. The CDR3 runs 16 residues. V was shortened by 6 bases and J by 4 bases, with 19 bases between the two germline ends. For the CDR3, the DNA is TGTGCCAGCAGGCCCACCGCTGGTTCCCCTAATCAGCCCCAGCATTTT. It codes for CASRPTAGSPNQPQHF.

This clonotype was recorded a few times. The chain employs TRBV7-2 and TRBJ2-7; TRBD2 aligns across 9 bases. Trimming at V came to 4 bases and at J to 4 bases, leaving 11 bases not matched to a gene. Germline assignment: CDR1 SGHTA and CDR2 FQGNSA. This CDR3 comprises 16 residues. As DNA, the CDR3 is TGTGCCAGCAGCTCAGGGGAGCGGGGGGCCAGGTACGAGCAGTACTTC. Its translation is CASSSGERGARYEQYF.

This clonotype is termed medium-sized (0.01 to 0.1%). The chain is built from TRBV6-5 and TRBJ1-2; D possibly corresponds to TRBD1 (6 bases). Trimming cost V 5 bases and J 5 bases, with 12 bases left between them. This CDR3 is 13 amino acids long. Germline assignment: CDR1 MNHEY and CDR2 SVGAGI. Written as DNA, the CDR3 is TGTGCCAGCAGTCACAGGGAAGGATATGGCTACACCTTC. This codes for CASSHREGYGYTF.

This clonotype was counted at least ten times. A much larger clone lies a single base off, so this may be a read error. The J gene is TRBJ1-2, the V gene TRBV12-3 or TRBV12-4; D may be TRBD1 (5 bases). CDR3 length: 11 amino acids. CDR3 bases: TGTGCCAGCGAGGGGAACTATGGCGACACCTTC. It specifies CASEGNYGDTF.

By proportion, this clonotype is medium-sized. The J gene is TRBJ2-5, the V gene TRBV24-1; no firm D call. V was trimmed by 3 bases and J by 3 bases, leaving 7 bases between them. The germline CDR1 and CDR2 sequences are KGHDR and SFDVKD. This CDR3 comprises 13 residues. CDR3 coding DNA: TGTGCCACCAGTGATAACAGAAAAGAGACCCAGTACTTC. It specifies CATSDNRKETQYF.